The T cell receptor beta chain under discussion was sequenced for a study of T cell responses to AZD1222 COVID-19 vaccine. Study-level results: Dominant at 160-218 and 743-854, vaccine-associated CD4 TCRs also spanned spike.

As for this clone: Antigen specificity is unknown.

The data were produced by immunoSEQ multiplex PCR, yet TCRdb's version contains in-frame clones alone and is incomplete. Of 150,000 to 200,000 clones in the sample, approximately 92% were seen once. V gave up 2 bases and J gave up 5 bases; unmatched junction bases: 8. This CDR3 comprises 14 residues. In germline, CDR1 is GTSNPN, CDR2 SVGIG (reference sequence). This TCR was recovered from an adult in good health. The chain recombines TRBV30 with TRBJ1-1, with TRBD1 identical over 7 bases. This specimen consisted of peripheral blood, obtained on day 0 of AZD1222 vaccination. CDR3 nucleotides: TGTGCCTGGAGTAGCGGTCAGGGGGGTACTGAAGCTTTCTTT. Translated: CAWSSGQGGTEAFF.